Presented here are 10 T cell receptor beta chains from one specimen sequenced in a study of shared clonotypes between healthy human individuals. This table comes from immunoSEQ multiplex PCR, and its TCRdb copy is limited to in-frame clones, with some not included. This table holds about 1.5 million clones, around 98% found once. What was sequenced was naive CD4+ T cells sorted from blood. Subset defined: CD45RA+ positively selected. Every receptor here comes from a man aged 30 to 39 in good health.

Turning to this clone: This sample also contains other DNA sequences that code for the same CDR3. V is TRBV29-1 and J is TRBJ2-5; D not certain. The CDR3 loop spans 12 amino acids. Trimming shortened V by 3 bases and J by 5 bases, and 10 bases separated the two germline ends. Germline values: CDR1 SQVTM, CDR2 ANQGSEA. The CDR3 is CSVDGGRETQYF. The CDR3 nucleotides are TGCAGCGTTGATGGTGGACGTGAGACCCAGTACTTC.

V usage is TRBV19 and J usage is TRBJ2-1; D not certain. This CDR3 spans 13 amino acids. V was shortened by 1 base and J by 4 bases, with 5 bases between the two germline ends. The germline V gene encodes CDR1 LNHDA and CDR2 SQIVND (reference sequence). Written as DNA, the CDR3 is TGTGCCAGTAGTATAGCTGGGTACAATGAGCAGTTCTTC. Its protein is CASSIAGYNEQFF.

The CDR3 region is CATSISGRGRYEQYF. DNA of the CDR3: TGTGCCACCAGCATTTCGGGCAGGGGACGATACGAGCAGTACTTC. J is TRBJ2-7 and V is TRBV15, with D tentatively TRBD1 (6 bases). Germline V lookup: CDR1 LNHNV, CDR2 YYDKDF (reference sequence). Trimming removed 4 bases at V and 4 bases at J, with 17 bases between. The CDR3 has 15 residues.

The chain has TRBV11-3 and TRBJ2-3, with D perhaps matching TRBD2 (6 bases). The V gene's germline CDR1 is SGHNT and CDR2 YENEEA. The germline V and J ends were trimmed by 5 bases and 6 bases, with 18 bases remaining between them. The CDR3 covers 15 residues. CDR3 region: CASSHGTSLDDTQYF. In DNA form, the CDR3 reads TGTGCCAGCAGCCACGGGACTTCCCTTGATGATACGCAGTATTTT.

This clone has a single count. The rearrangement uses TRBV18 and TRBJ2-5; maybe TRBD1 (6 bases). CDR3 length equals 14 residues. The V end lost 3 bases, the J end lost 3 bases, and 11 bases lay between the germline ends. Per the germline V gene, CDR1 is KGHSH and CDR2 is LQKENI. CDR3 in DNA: TGTGCCAGCTCACCGAGGGCAGGGGAAGAGACCCAGTACTTC. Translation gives CASSPRAGEETQYF.

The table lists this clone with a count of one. In DNA form, the CDR3 reads TGTGCCAGCAGCTTAATTTCCGCATCCGAGCAGTACTTC. As protein: CASSLISASEQYF. This sequence joins TRBV7-3 and TRBJ2-7; D unclear. The germline gives CDR1 SGHTA, CDR2 FQGTGA. V was cut by 1 base and J by 6 bases, with 10 bases left in between. The CDR3 is made up of 13 amino acids.

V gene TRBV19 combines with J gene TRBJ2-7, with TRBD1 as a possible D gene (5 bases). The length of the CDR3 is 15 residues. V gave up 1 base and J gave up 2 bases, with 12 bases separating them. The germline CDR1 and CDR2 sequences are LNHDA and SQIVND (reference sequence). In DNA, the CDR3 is TGTGCCAGTAGTATAGTTCCAGGGCCTCCCTACGAGCAGTACTTC. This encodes CASSIVPGPPYEQYF.

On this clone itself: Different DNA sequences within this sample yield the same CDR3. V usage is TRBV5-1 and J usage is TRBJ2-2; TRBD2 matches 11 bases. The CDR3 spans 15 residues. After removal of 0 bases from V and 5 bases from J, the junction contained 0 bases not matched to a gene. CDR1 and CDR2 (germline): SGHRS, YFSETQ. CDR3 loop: CASSLGLAGTGELFF. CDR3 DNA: TGCGCCAGCAGCTTGGGACTAGCGGGAACCGGGGAGCTGTTTTTT.

The CDR3 loop reads CASSVSVQETQYF. The CDR3 nucleotides are TGTGCCAGCAGCGTGAGCGTACAAGAGACCCAGTACTTC. The V call is TRBV9, the J call TRBJ2-5; D is ambiguous. The V end was cut by 2 bases, the J end by 2 bases, with 7 bases between. The germline V gene has CDR1 SGDLS and CDR2 YYNGEE. The CDR3 runs to 13 residues.

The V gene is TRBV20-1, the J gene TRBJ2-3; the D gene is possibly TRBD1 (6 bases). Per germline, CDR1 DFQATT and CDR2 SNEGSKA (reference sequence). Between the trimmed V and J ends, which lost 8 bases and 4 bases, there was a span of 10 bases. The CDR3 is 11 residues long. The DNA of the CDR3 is TGCAGTCGCAAGGGGGCAGATACGCAGTATTTT. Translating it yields CSRKGADTQYF.